This is a list of T cell receptor beta chains from one sample in a study of cytomegalovirus exposure and HLA in healthy donors. Only in-frame clones appear in the TCRdb table, and some are missing; sequencing was by immunoSEQ multiplex PCR. Found here are some 98,000 clones, roughly 79% of them singletons; the top ten hold roughly 2%. Sequences were obtained from PBMCs. The source of these receptors is a man aged 40-55 years in good health and CMV-seronegative. Each CDR3 is given with its conserved first and last residue. A D gene is named only where the DNA matches it firmly. Clone size appears in some rows only: once, few, many, or a class for an expanded clone.

size: few; J: TRBJ2-3; V: TRBV5-1; D: TRBD2; DNA: TGCGCCACCACGACTAGCGGGACAGATACGCAGTATTTT; CDR3: CATTTSGTDTQYF
size: .; J: TRBJ2-7; V: TRBV28; D: TRBD1; DNA: TGTGCCAGCAGTCTAACAGGGGCTCCCTACGAGCAGTACTTC; CDR3: CASSLTGAPYEQYF
size: few; J: TRBJ2-7; V: TRBV29-1; D: .; DNA: TGCAGCGTTGAACTTGGCAGACTCCACGAGCAGTACTTC; CDR3: CSVELGRLHEQYF
size: .; J: TRBJ2-1; V: TRBV29-1; D: .; DNA: TGCAGCGTTGGAGGTGGGGAGCAGTTCTTC; CDR3: CSVGGGEQFF
size: .; J: TRBJ1-2; V: TRBV29-1; D: .; DNA: TGCAGCGTTGAAAGGGGCCCCGGGTCTGGCTACACCTTC; CDR3: CSVERGPGSGYTF
size: .; J: TRBJ2-2; V: TRBV5-5; D: TRBD2; DNA: TGTGCCAGCAGCACAACCGGGGGAGGGACCGGGGAGCTGTTTTTT; CDR3: CASSTTGGGTGELFF
size: .; J: TRBJ2-1; V: TRBV7-9; D: TRBD2; DNA: TGTGCCAGCAGCTTAGGTAGCGGGAGATACAATGAGCAGTTCTTC; CDR3: CASSLGSGRYNEQFF
size: .; J: TRBJ2-1; V: TRBV4-3; D: TRBD2; DNA: TGCGCCAGCAGCCCGGTGGGTGGTAGCGGGGTGGGTGAGCAGTTCTTC; CDR3: CASSPVGGSGVGEQFF
size: once; J: TRBJ1-2; V: TRBV7-9; D: .; DNA: TGTTCCAGCAGCTTAGAAGCGGCGGGGGGTGGCTACACCTTC; CDR3: CSSSLEAAGGGYTF
size: .; J: TRBJ1-5; V: TRBV28; D: TRBD1; DNA: TGTGCCAGCACCCCGACAGGGGTTCAGCCCCAGCATTTT; CDR3: CASTPTGVQPQHF
size: .; J: TRBJ1-2; V: TRBV7-9; D: .; DNA: TGTTCCAGCAGCTTAGCGGTCTCGATTGGTAAGAGGGACTATGGCTACACCTTC; CDR3: CSSSLAVSIGKRDYGYTF
size: .; J: TRBJ2-1; V: TRBV9; D: TRBD2; DNA: TGTGCCAGCAGCGGCCCGGGACTAGCGGGGCGCCATGAGCAGTTCTTC; CDR3: CASSGPGLAGRHEQFF
size: .; J: TRBJ2-7; V: TRBV12-1; D: .; DNA: TGTGCCAGCAGCCAAATTCCGGTAGTCTACGAGCAGTACTTC; CDR3: CASSQIPVVYEQYF
size: .; J: TRBJ2-2; V: TRBV6-4; D: .; DNA: TGTGCCAGCAGTAGAGAGGGTGGCGGGGAGCTGTTTTTT; CDR3: CASSREGGGELFF